This T cell receptor (beta chain) stems from a study of blood T cell repertoires in COVID-19. Study-level information: Sites across the United States, Italy and Spain contributed samples from acute and convalescent COVID-19. PBMCs, B-cell-depleted T cells, or T cells were the source of the cDNA or gDNA that made up the material.

One Seattle source followed patients from active infection through their disease course. Clones were read by immunoSEQ multiplex PCR, and TCRdb kept only the in-frame ones, dropping some. The sample lists under 200,000 clones, more than 65% occurring once. The junction had 7 bases not matched to a gene; V was cut back by 2 bases and J by 5 bases. Germline V gives CDR1 SGDLS, CDR2 YYNGEE. There are 16 residues in the CDR3. The receptor comes from a woman in her sixties with COVID-19, enrolled during active disease. The V and J genes are TRBV9 and TRBJ1-6; 7 bases line up with TRBD1. The sequenced sample consisted of peripheral blood. The CDR3 loop is CASSVSDRADNSPLHF. In DNA form, the CDR3 reads TGTGCCAGCAGCGTTTCAGACAGGGCTGATAATTCACCCCTCCACTTT. The full variable domain, with the rest looked up from reference TRBV9 and TRBJ1-6, is DSGVTQTPKHLITATGQRVTLRCSPRSGDLSVYWYQQSLDQGLQFLIQYYNGEERAKGNILERFSAQQFPDLHSELNLSSLELGDSALYFCASSVSDRADNSPLHFGNGTRLTVT.